The next 20 T cell receptor beta chains were all read from a single sample in a study of siplizumab effects on memory and regulatory T cells. This table comes from immunoSEQ multiplex PCR, and its TCRdb copy is limited to in-frame clones, with some not included. The sample yields approximately 100,000 clones, roughly 94% seen once. Sequenced: non-Treg CD4+ T cells sorted from blood. These receptors all stem from a human donor in good health.

The CDR3 reads CATTRQGAGYTF. Written as DNA, the CDR3 is TGTGCCACTACGCGACAGGGCGCTGGCTACACCTTC. This chain uses TRBV6-1 with TRBJ1-2, with 7 bases identical to TRBD1. The germline CDR1 and CDR2 sequences are MNHNS and SASEGT. This CDR3 spans 12 amino acids. Trimming removed 10 bases from V and 7 bases from J; junction bases left unmatched: 9.

The chain carries TRBV28 and TRBJ1-1; weak D call: TRBD1 (5 bases). Looked up from germline, CDR1 is MDHEN and CDR2 is SYDVKM. The CDR3 is made up of 18 amino acids. V lost 3 bases and J 3 bases, leaving 23 bases between the germline ends. CDR3 bases: TGTGCCAGCAGTTTTTTTGTTCGGGTGGGGGGTACAGACACTGAAGCTTTCTTT. This sequence encodes CASSFFVRVGGTDTEAFF.

V and J are TRBV11-2 and TRBJ1-6; a weak D match, TRBD1 (6 bases). Deletions cut 7 bases from V and 11 bases from J, with 15 bases between. This CDR3 contains 13 residues. Germline V lookup: CDR1 SGHAT, CDR2 FQNNGV. The CDR3 here is CASTISTGPPLHF. In DNA, the CDR3 is TGTGCCAGCACCATATCCACAGGGCCACCCCTCCACTTT. Drawing the rest from reference TRBV11-2 and TRBJ1-6, the complete variable domain is EAGVAQSPRYKIIEKRQSVAFWCNPISGHATLYWYQQILGQGPKLLIQFQNNGVVDDSQLPKDRFSAERLKGVDSTLKIQPAKLEDSAVYLCASTISTGPPLHFGNGTRLTVT.

This sequence joins TRBV27 and TRBJ1-2; D unclear. The CDR3 totals 15 residues. The germline V and J ends were trimmed by 1 base and 5 bases, with 14 bases remaining between them. Germline-derived CDR1 and CDR2 are MNHEY and SMNVEV (reference sequence). The CDR3 loop reads CASSLYSEIGYGYTF. The CDR3 DNA follows: TGTGCCAGCAGTTTATACTCCGAAATCGGTTATGGCTACACCTTC.

This rearrangement joins TRBV6-6 to TRBJ2-7; TRBD2 agrees at 8 bases. In germline, CDR1 is MNHNY, CDR2 SVGAGI (reference sequence). The CDR3 totals 15 residues. The junction had 1 base not matched to a gene; V was cut back by 0 bases and J by 0 bases. The CDR3 nucleotides read TGTGCCAGCAGTTACTCGAGCGGGAGCTCCTACGAGCAGTACTTC. Encoded protein: CASSYSSGSSYEQYF.

The chain joins TRBV9 to TRBJ2-7; D is tentatively TRBD1 or TRBD2 (6 bases each). Germline CDR1 and CDR2: SGDLS and YYNGEE. This CDR3 has 14 residues. V lost 3 bases to trimming and J lost 3 bases, with 13 bases between them. The CDR3 here is CASSAGGGGYEQYF. Written as DNA, the CDR3 is TGTGCCAGCAGCGCAGGTGGAGGGGGCTACGAGCAGTACTTC.

This sequence joins TRBV28 and TRBJ2-7; 7 bases fit TRBD2. The CDR3 totals 13 residues. V lost 7 bases to trimming and J lost 2 bases; unmatched junction nucleotides: 5. Germline V gives CDR1 MDHEN, CDR2 SYDVKM. DNA for the CDR3: TGTGCCAGCATGCTTGGGAGGGCCTACGAGCAGTACTTC. This codes for CASMLGRAYEQYF.

The chain has TRBV5-1 and TRBJ1-5; TRBD1 is a possible D gene (5 bases). This CDR3 has 13 amino acids. The germline V and J ends were trimmed by 1 base and 7 bases, with 9 bases remaining between them. Germline V CDR1 and CDR2: SGHRS, YFSETQ. CDR3: CASSLFGDQPQHF. The CDR3 nucleotides read TGCGCCAGCAGCTTGTTCGGGGACCAGCCCCAGCATTTT.

The chain joins TRBV6-6 to TRBJ2-7, with a possible D match to TRBD1 (5 bases). The germline V gene has CDR1 MNHNY and CDR2 SVGAGI (reference sequence). This CDR3 has 14 amino acids. V was cut by 2 bases and J by 0 bases, with 8 bases left in between. CDR3 amino acids: CASSYPTVSYEQYF. CDR3 in DNA: TGTGCCAGCAGTTACCCGACAGTCTCCTACGAGCAGTACTTC.

The chain joins TRBV27 to TRBJ2-2, with no clear D. The CDR3 consists of 16 residues. Trimming took 3 bases from V and 7 from J, leaving 18 bases between them. Germline values: CDR1 MNHEY, CDR2 SMNVEV (reference sequence). The CDR3 reads CASSFYGLGSNGELFF. For the CDR3, the DNA is TGTGCCAGCAGTTTCTATGGTCTAGGATCAAACGGGGAGCTGTTTTTT.

This chain joins TRBV25-1 and TRBJ1-4; a possible D gene is TRBD1 (5 bases). This CDR3 contains 14 residues. Germline CDR1 reads MGHDK; CDR2 reads SYGVNS. The germline V and J ends were trimmed by 2 bases and 7 bases, with 11 bases remaining between them. In DNA form, the CDR3 reads TGTGCCAGCAGTGAAACGGGGCTCCGTGAAAAACTGTTTTTT. This gives the protein CASSETGLREKLFF.

This clone was seen once. The chain couples TRBV5-1 to TRBJ1-4; TRBD1 might be the D (5 bases). The CDR3 is 15 amino acids. Germline CDR1 is SGHRS and CDR2 is YFSETQ. V lost 3 bases to trimming and J lost 6 bases, with 15 bases between them. CDR3 sequence: CASSSGGGNDEKLFF. CDR3 nucleotide sequence: TGCGCCAGCAGCTCCGGGGGAGGGAATGATGAAAAACTGTTTTTT.

The V call is TRBV19, the J call TRBJ1-4; D is ambiguous. Germline V gene data show CDR1 as LNHDA and CDR2 as SQIVND (reference sequence). The CDR3 extends over 14 amino acids. V lost 3 bases, J lost 5 bases, and 10 bases lay in between. CDR3 amino acids: CASSIAFGNEKLFF. The CDR3 DNA is TGTGCCAGTAGTATTGCGTTCGGGAATGAAAAACTGTTTTTT.

The J gene is TRBJ1-4, the V gene TRBV9, with D perhaps matching TRBD1 (5 bases). Deletions cut 8 bases from V and 5 bases from J, with 13 bases between. This CDR3 is 13 amino acids long. Germline V gene sequence: CDR1 SGDLS, CDR2 YYNGEE. CDR3 region: CASKEGLNEKLFF. The DNA for the CDR3 is TGTGCCAGTAAGGAGGGGTTGAATGAAAAACTGTTTTTT.

This rearrangement joins TRBV11-2 to TRBJ2-1; D may be TRBD1 (6 bases). The germline V gene has CDR1 SGHAT and CDR2 FQNNGV. V dropped 0 bases and J dropped 15 bases, with 12 bases sitting between them. The length of the CDR3 is 12 residues. CDR3 bases: TGTGCCAGCAGCTTAGATTGGGACAAAGGGTTCTTC. As protein: CASSLDWDKGFF.

The gene calls are TRBV5-4 and TRBJ2-1; D perhaps matches TRBD1 (6 bases). V lost 5 bases and J 7 bases, leaving 13 bases between the germline ends. This CDR3 is built from 13 residues. In germline, CDR1 is SGHNT, CDR2 YYREEE (reference sequence). DNA of the CDR3: TGTGCCAGCAGGCAAGGACAGAAAAATGAGCAGTTCTTC. Encoded protein: CASRQGQKNEQFF. The full variable domain, its missing parts supplied by reference TRBV5-4 and TRBJ2-1, is ETGVTQSPTHLIKTRGQQVTLRCSSQSGHNTVSWYQQALGQGPQFIFQYYREEENGRGNFPPRFSGLQFPNYSSELNVNALELDDSALYLCASRQGQKNEQFFGPGTRLTVL.

The V call is TRBV28, the J call TRBJ1-6; D gene unclear. V was cut by 6 bases and J by 5 bases, with 2 bases left in between. Germline values: CDR1 MDHEN, CDR2 SYDVKM. This CDR3 spans 11 amino acids. As DNA, the CDR3 is TGTGCCAGCAGAGATAATTCACCCCTCCACTTT. It encodes CASRDNSPLHF.

The V gene is TRBV7-3, the J gene TRBJ2-1; D may be TRBD1 or TRBD2 (5 bases each). The germline V and J ends were trimmed by 4 bases and 0 bases, with 10 bases remaining between them. CDR3 length equals 15 residues. Germline V CDR1 and CDR2: SGHTA, FQGTGA. CDR3 sequence (DNA): TGTGCCAGCAGCTCTGGGGGTTACTCCTACAATGAGCAGTTCTTC. Translation gives CASSSGGYSYNEQFF.

This chain links TRBV11-2 with TRBJ1-1; D uncertain. Germline CDR1 SGHAT, CDR2 FQNNGV. The CDR3 loop spans 13 amino acids. Trimming shortened V by 5 bases and J by 6 bases, and 13 bases separated the two germline ends. The CDR3 DNA sequence: TGTGCCAGCAGCCGAAACCTTAGGCCTGAAGCTTTCTTT. Protein: CASSRNLRPEAFF.

V usage is TRBV19 and J usage is TRBJ2-1; D is undetermined. Germline CDR1 LNHDA, CDR2 SQIVND (reference sequence). Trimming pared 5 bases from V and 5 bases from J, leaving 7 bases between. The CDR3 loop spans 12 amino acids. CDR3 amino acids: CASSRLNNEQFF. In nucleotides, the CDR3 is TGTGCCAGTAGTCGGCTGAACAATGAGCAGTTCTTC.